The text below deals with one T cell receptor (beta chain). The CDR3 has 14 residues. The ends were cut back, 5 bases at V and 0 bases at J, with 5 bases in the middle. The V gene's germline CDR1 is MNHNS and CDR2 SASEGT. This record comes from a study of identical twins. TCRdb re-derived calls from the 5' RACE reads in MiXCR, one entry per CDR3 protein. The sample has 600,000 to 800,000 distinct CDR3 sequences; 21% are singletons. The same data also went into a second study, on T cells expressing NK-cell markers. According to that study: The contribution of dominant NKG2C+ clonotypes to CD8+ T cells in a handful of donors was roughly 1.0-7.5%.

J is TRBJ2-6 and V is TRBV6-1; D is ambiguous. Sequenced input: PBMCs. This receptor was identified in a woman between 18 and 30 years old in good health. The CDR3 bases are TGTGCCAGCAGTCAACGCTCTGGGGCCAACGTCCTGACTTTC. As protein: CASSQRSGANVLTF.